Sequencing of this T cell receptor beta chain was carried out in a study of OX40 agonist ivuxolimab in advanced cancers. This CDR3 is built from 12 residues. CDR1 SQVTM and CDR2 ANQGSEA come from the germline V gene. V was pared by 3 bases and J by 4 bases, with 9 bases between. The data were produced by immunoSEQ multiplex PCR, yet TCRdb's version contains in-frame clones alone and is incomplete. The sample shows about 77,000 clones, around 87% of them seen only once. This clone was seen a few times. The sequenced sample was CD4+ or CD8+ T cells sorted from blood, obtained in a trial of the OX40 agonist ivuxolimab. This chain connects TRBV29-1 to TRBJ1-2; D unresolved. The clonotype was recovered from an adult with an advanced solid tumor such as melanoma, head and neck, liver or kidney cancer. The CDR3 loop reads CSVDAGGYGYTF. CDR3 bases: TGCAGCGTTGACGCAGGTGGCTATGGCTACACCTTC.